This TCR beta chain was documented in a study of shared clonotypes between healthy human individuals. Assay used: immunoSEQ multiplex PCR; TCRdb lists only in-frame clones, some missing. This table has around 720,000 clones, approximately 73% appearing once. This clone was found a few times. Trimming removed 4 bases from V and 7 bases from J; junction bases left unmatched: 15. Germline V gene lookup returns CDR1 SQVTM and CDR2 ANQGSEA. The CDR3 is 17 amino acids. Sequenced: memory CD4+ T cells sorted from blood. Subset denoted: CD45RA-negative fraction. This sequence joins TRBV29-1 and TRBJ2-1; 11 bases line up with TRBD2. The receptor comes from a woman younger than 45 in good health. The CDR3 is CSVASSGRRSRGNEQFF. The CDR3 DNA follows: TGCAGCGTTGCGTCTAGCGGGAGGAGGTCGCGGGGGAATGAGCAGTTCTTC.